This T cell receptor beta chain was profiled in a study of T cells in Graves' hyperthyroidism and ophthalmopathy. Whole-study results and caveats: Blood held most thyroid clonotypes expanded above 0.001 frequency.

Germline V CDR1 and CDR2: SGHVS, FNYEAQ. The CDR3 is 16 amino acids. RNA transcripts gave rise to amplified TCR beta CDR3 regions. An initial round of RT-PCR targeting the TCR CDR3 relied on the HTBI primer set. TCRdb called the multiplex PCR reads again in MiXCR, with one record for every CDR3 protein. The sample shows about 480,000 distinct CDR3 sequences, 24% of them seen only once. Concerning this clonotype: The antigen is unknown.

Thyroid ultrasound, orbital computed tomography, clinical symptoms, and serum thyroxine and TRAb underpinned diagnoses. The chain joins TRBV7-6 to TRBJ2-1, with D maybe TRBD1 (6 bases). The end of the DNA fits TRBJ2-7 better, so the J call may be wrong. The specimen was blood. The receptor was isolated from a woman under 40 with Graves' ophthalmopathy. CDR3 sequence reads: CASSLAQGSSRYEQYF. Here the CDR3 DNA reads TGTGCCAGCAGCTTAGCTCAGGGGTCCTCGAGATACGAGCAGTACTTC.